The 21 T cell receptor beta chains reported below all come from one sample, sequenced in a study of cytomegalovirus exposure and HLA in healthy donors. The PCR ran on 60 Vbeta and 13 Jbeta primers. The repertoire was sequenced with immunoSEQ multiplex PCR; TCRdb's copy has only in-frame clones and lacks some. This table holds 150,000 or so clones, under 85% found once. The sample taken for sequencing was PBMCs. These receptors were collected from a woman younger than 45 in good health and CMV-seronegative.

This clone was detected only a few times. The chain combines TRBV7-9 with TRBJ2-5; TRBD2 matches at 14 bases. The junction had 8 bases not matched to a gene; V was cut back by 5 bases and J by 3 bases. Germline V gene sequence: CDR1 SEHNR, CDR2 FQNEAQ (reference sequence). This CDR3 is built from 17 residues. The CDR3 nucleotides read TGTGCCAGCAGCCCAGGGACTAGCGGGGGACACAAAGAGACCCAGTACTTC. Translating gives CASSPGTSGGHKETQYF. Based on the CDR3 plus reference TRBV7-9 and TRBJ2-5, the full variable domain is DTGVSQNPRHKITKRGQNVTFRCDPISEHNRLYWYRQTLGQGPEFLTYFQNEAQLEKSRLLSDRFSAERPKGSFSTLEIQRTEQGDSAMYLCASSPGTSGGHKETQYFGPGTRLLVL.

This rearrangement joins TRBV5-5 to TRBJ2-5; 7 bases are shared with TRBD1. Germline V gene sequence: CDR1 SGHKS, CDR2 YYEKEE (reference sequence). V lost 1 base, J lost 5 bases, and 11 bases stayed unmatched. The CDR3 totals 16 residues. As DNA, the CDR3 is TGTGCCAGCAGCTTGTTCGGACAGGCCCTGGGGGAGACCCAGTACTTC. Translated: CASSLFGQALGETQYF.

This chain joins TRBV9 and TRBJ1-1; tentative D call: TRBD1 (6 bases). The V end was cut by 0 bases, the J end by 1 base, with 10 bases between. The CDR3 is 15 amino acids. Germline values: CDR1 SGDLS, CDR2 YYNGEE. CDR3 sequence: CASSVVGGGNTEAFF. The CDR3 DNA reads TGTGCCAGCAGCGTAGTTGGGGGCGGGAACACTGAAGCTTTCTTT.

The chain is built from TRBV5-1 and TRBJ2-7; TRBD1 aligns across 12 bases. V was pared by 4 bases and J by 7 bases, with 6 bases of the junction left unmatched. The CDR3 covers 14 residues. Germline CDR1 reads SGHRS; CDR2 reads YFSETQ. The chain's CDR3 is CASSLGTGGREQYF. The CDR3 nucleotides are TGCGCCAGCAGCCTAGGGACAGGGGGCCGGGAGCAGTACTTC.

This clone occurred a few times. The V and J genes are TRBV7-2 and TRBJ2-7, with D perhaps TRBD2 (6 bases). CDR3 size: 14 residues. CDR1 is SGHTA and CDR2 is FQGNSA in the germline V gene. V lost 1 base and J lost 2, with 9 bases in between. CDR3 nucleotides: TGTGCCAGCAGCTTAGTGGGGGGAACCTACGAGCAGTACTTC. Translated, it gives CASSLVGGTYEQYF.

This chain connects TRBV5-1 to TRBJ1-6, with 10 nucleotides matching TRBD1. Germline CDR1 and CDR2: SGHRS and YFSETQ. The CDR3 extends over 15 amino acids. J gave up 10 bases and V 2 bases, and 6 bases lay outside the gene matches. The CDR3 loop reads CASSLDPGQGSPLHF. The CDR3, as DNA: TGCGCCAGCAGCTTAGATCCGGGACAGGGGTCACCCCTCCACTTT.

CDR3 sequence: CASSPLPQVYNEQFF. Here the CDR3 DNA reads TGTGCCAGCAGCCCTCTACCCCAGGTCTACAATGAGCAGTTCTTC. The chain couples TRBV7-2 to TRBJ2-1; D unresolved. Germline lookup yields CDR1 SGHTA and CDR2 FQGNSA. The V gene lost 5 bases and the J gene lost 3 bases, with 14 bases spanning the gap. The CDR3 consists of 15 residues.

The chain links TRBV18 to TRBJ2-7; D not resolved. V was shortened by 3 bases and J by 1 base, with 13 bases between the two germline ends. Germline CDR1 KGHSH, CDR2 LQKENI. CDR3 length equals 15 residues. The CDR3 region is CASSPVAEVSYEQYF. In DNA form, the CDR3 reads TGTGCCAGCTCACCTGTCGCAGAGGTATCCTACGAGCAGTACTTC.

The rearrangement joins TRBV5-1 to TRBJ1-1; D might be TRBD1 (5 bases). CDR1 and CDR2 (germline): SGHRS, YFSETQ. V lost 3 bases, J lost 1 base, and 7 bases lay in between. The CDR3 consists of 13 residues. The CDR3 spells CASSSGQNTEAFF. In nucleotides, the CDR3 is TGCGCCAGCAGCTCAGGGCAGAACACTGAAGCTTTCTTT. Variable domain in full (rest from reference TRBV5-1 and TRBJ1-1): KAGVTQTPRYLIKTRGQQVTLSCSPISGHRSVSWYQQTPGQGLQFLFEYFSETQRNKGNFPGRFSGRQFSNSRSEMNVSTLELGDSALYLCASSSGQNTEAFFGQGTRLTVV.

A few counts support this clone. The V and J genes are TRBV18 and TRBJ2-7; 7 bases map to TRBD1. CDR1 and CDR2 from the germline V gene are KGHSH and LQKENI. CDR3 length: 17 amino acids. Unmatched junction bases numbered 12, after V lost 4 bases and J lost 0 bases. The CDR3 protein is CASSLKGAGPSSYEQYF. In DNA form, the CDR3 reads TGTGCCAGCTCACTAAAGGGGGCAGGACCGAGCTCCTACGAGCAGTACTTC.

J is TRBJ2-2 and V is TRBV5-6; 8 bases are shared with TRBD1. The CDR3 extends over 16 amino acids. The germline CDR1 and CDR2 sequences are SGHDT and YYEEEE. Trimming took 2 bases from V and 6 from J; bases not matched to a gene: 9. CDR3 sequence (DNA): TGTGCCAGCAGCTTCCTAGGACAGGGTCCATCCGGGGAGCTGTTTTTT. Translated: CASSFLGQGPSGELFF.

The gene calls are TRBV19 and TRBJ2-7; 7 bases align to TRBD1. The J segment lost 4 bases and the V segment lost 6 bases, leaving 9 bases of the junction unmatched. In germline, CDR1 is LNHDA, CDR2 SQIVND (reference sequence). This CDR3 region has 14 residues. This CDR3 is CASSLQGMAYEQYF. For the CDR3, the DNA is TGTGCCAGTAGCCTACAGGGGATGGCGTACGAGCAGTACTTC.

The V gene is TRBV30, the J gene TRBJ2-2; 7 bases map to TRBD1. The CDR3 covers 14 residues. J gave up 3 bases and V 3 bases, and 4 bases lay outside the gene matches. The germline V gene encodes CDR1 GTSNPN and CDR2 SVGIG (reference sequence). CDR3 bases: TGTGCCTGGAGAGGGGACAGCTACACCGGGGAGCTGTTTTTT. Its protein is CAWRGDSYTGELFF.

CDR3 nucleotide sequence: TGTGCCAGTAGTATCCATATTCCCCTCGGAGGTTACACAGATACGCAGTATTTT. Protein: CASSIHIPLGGYTDTQYF. The V gene is TRBV19, the J gene TRBJ2-3, with D possibly matching TRBD2 (5 bases). Per germline, CDR1 LNHDA and CDR2 SQIVND (reference sequence). The CDR3 runs to 18 residues. The germline V and J ends were trimmed by 3 bases and 2 bases, with 21 bases remaining between them.

The CDR3 reads CASSARGFRDNSPLHF. The CDR3 DNA follows: TGTGCCAGCAGTGCCAGGGGGTTTAGGGATAATTCACCCCTCCACTTT. The genes are TRBV6-6 and TRBJ1-6, with TRBD1 matching over 7 bases. This CDR3 spans 16 amino acids. V was clipped by 5 bases and J by 5 bases; unmatched bases: 9. The germline gives CDR1 MNHNY, CDR2 SVGAGI (reference sequence).

V is TRBV5-6 and J is TRBJ2-7; possibly TRBD1 for D (6 bases). The CDR3 length is 15 residues. Trimming took 1 base from V and 2 from J, leaving 13 bases between them. Germline V gives CDR1 SGHDT, CDR2 YYEEEE. Here the CDR3 reads CASSLKQGSTYEQYF. The CDR3 DNA reads as TGTGCCAGCAGCTTGAAACAGGGTAGCACCTACGAGCAGTACTTC. Supplemented by reference TRBV5-6 and TRBJ2-7, the full variable domain reads DAGVTQSPTHLIKTRGQQVTLRCSPKSGHDTVSWYQQALGQGPQFIFQYYEEEERQRGNFPDRFSGHQFPNYSSELNVNALLLGDSALYLCASSLKQGSTYEQYFGPGTRLTVT.

With regard to this clone: Within the sample, other DNA sequences also encode this same CDR3. This chain uses TRBV29-1 with TRBJ1-1; D may be TRBD1 (6 bases). Between the trimmed V and J ends, which lost 3 bases and 0 bases, there was a span of 11 bases. Germline CDR1 and CDR2: SQVTM and ANQGSEA. CDR3 size: 14 residues. The CDR3 loop reads CSVEGTTMNTEAFF. The CDR3 DNA follows: TGCAGCGTTGAGGGGACAACTATGAACACTGAAGCTTTCTTT.

The gene calls are TRBV7-6 and TRBJ2-2; the D gene is possibly TRBD2 (5 bases). Trimming cost V 7 bases and J 3 bases, with 12 bases left between them. The germline gives CDR1 SGHVS, CDR2 FNYEAQ. The CDR3 contains 14 residues. This CDR3 reads CASTLMEDTGELFF. In nucleotides, the CDR3 is TGTGCCAGCACATTAATGGAGGACACCGGGGAGCTGTTTTTT.

The chain has TRBV5-1 and TRBJ2-5; 7 nucleotides agree with TRBD1. V dropped 0 bases and J dropped 2; count of bases not matched to a gene: 1. Germline values: CDR1 SGHRS, CDR2 YFSETQ. The CDR3 has 14 residues. The DNA of the CDR3 is TGCGCCAGCAGCTTGGGGGACAGTCAAGAGACCCAGTACTTC. Translating it yields CASSLGDSQETQYF.

In nucleotides, the CDR3 is TGTGCCAGCAGTTCCCGACAGGGGGGCGGCTACACCTTC. Protein product: CASSSRQGGGYTF. The rearrangement links TRBV27 to TRBJ1-2; 9 bases match TRBD1. The CDR3 is 13 residues long. The germline V gene encodes CDR1 MNHEY and CDR2 SMNVEV (reference sequence). Germline trimming cut 4 bases from V and 8 bases from J; bases unmatched to any gene: 5.

This sequence joins TRBV18 and TRBJ2-5; the match to TRBD1 covers 7 bases. This CDR3 has 15 residues. Germline assignment: CDR1 KGHSH and CDR2 LQKENI. V gave up 0 bases and J gave up 3 bases; unmatched junction bases: 4. CDR3 DNA sequence: TGTGCCAGCTCACCACCAGGGGGCTCGAAAGAGACCCAGTACTTC. Its protein is CASSPPGGSKETQYF.